These 28 T cell receptor beta chains share one sample of origin, sequenced in a study of CD8 T cells in ankylosing spondylitis. Using its own MiXCR run on the 5' RACE reads, TCRdb lists one record per CDR3 protein. The top ten clones hold 20% to 25% of a sample with 200,000 to 250,000 distinct CDR3 sequences, about 10% of them seen once. Specimen: blood, either unsorted or a sorted T cell fraction (not recorded which). Receptor source: a male donor with ankylosing spondylitis or in good health (not recorded which).

This clonotype was counted ten times or more. This chain joins TRBV12-3 or TRBV12-4 and TRBJ2-7, with 8 bases fitting TRBD1. V gave up 5 bases and J gave up 5 bases; unmatched junction bases: 11. The CDR3 loop spans 15 amino acids. The chain's CDR3 is CASSEFRGLLDEQYF. CDR3 bases: TGTGCCAGCAGTGAATTCAGGGGGCTTCTCGACGAGCAGTACTTC.

Only a few counts were recorded for this clonotype. The chain is built from TRBV11-2 and TRBJ2-3; D tentatively reads TRBD1 or TRBD2 (5 bases each). Trimming shortened V by 0 bases and J by 3 bases, and 10 bases separated the two germline ends. The CDR3 length is 15 residues. Germline assignment: CDR1 SGHAT and CDR2 FQNNGV. The DNA of the CDR3 is TGTGCCAGCAGCTTAGATGGGTGGGGGACAGATACGCAGTATTTT. Residues: CASSLDGWGTDTQYF.

The rearrangement links TRBV3-1 to TRBJ2-5; 15 nucleotides match TRBD2. This CDR3 comprises 17 residues. Trimming took 4 bases from V and 0 from J; bases not matched to a gene: 3. Per germline, CDR1 LGHDT and CDR2 YNNKEL (reference sequence). CDR3 DNA: TGTGCCAGCAGCCCCGGACTAGCGGGGGGGTACCAAGAGACCCAGTACTTC. It encodes CASSPGLAGGYQETQYF.

This clonotype has ten or more counts. V and J are TRBV3-1 and TRBJ2-7; D is unclear. V lost 1 base and J 2 bases, leaving 12 bases between the germline ends. CDR1 is LGHDT and CDR2 is YNNKEL in the germline V gene (reference sequence). The CDR3 is made up of 15 amino acids. This CDR3 is CASSQAVIPAYEQYF. The DNA of the CDR3 is TGTGCCAGCAGCCAAGCGGTAATACCAGCCTACGAGCAGTACTTC.

This clonotype was recorded many times. CDR3 sequence: CASSVNGFSYEQYF. The CDR3 DNA follows: TGTGCCAGCAGCGTAAACGGGTTCTCCTACGAGCAGTACTTC. The V gene is TRBV9, the J gene TRBJ2-7; D uncertain. V dropped 1 base and J dropped 0 bases, with 8 bases sitting between them. The CDR3 runs to 14 residues. Germline CDR1 reads SGDLS; CDR2 reads YYNGEE.

This clonotype was recorded at least ten times. The chain is built from TRBV27 and TRBJ2-7; TRBD1 matches 12 bases. V shed 2 bases and J 3 bases; nucleotides not matched to a gene: 2. Germline assignment: CDR1 MNHEY and CDR2 SMNVEV (reference sequence). The CDR3 length is 15 residues. The CDR3 loop is CASSLRDRGLYEQYF. CDR3 DNA sequence: TGTGCCAGCAGTTTAAGGGACAGGGGGCTCTACGAGCAGTACTTC.

In the case of this clonotype: The junction differs from germline at one of its ends, possibly a read error. This chain links TRBV20-1 with TRBJ1-5; a possible D gene is TRBD1 (5 bases). CDR1 is DFQATT and CDR2 is SNEGSKA in the germline V gene (reference sequence). The length of the CDR3 is 17 residues. CDR3 bases: TGCTGTGCTACCTCAACGCGGGGGGGATTGGACAATCAGCCCCAGCATTTT. This codes for CCATSTRGGLDNQPQHF.

V usage is TRBV27 and J usage is TRBJ2-2; D unresolved. The germline V and J ends were trimmed by 7 bases and 1 base, with 13 bases remaining between them. The CDR3 spans 15 residues. Germline lookup yields CDR1 MNHEY and CDR2 SMNVEV (reference sequence). The DNA for the CDR3 is TGTGCCAGCACCCTTATAAACGGGAACACCGGGGAGCTGTTTTTT. Its protein is CASTLINGNTGELFF.

This clonotype was detected ten times or more. The J gene is TRBJ2-2, the V gene TRBV5-1, with 9 positions matching TRBD1. The germline CDR1 and CDR2 sequences are SGHRS and YFSETQ. This CDR3 is built from 15 residues. Trimming cost V 3 bases and J 3 bases; bases outside gene matches: 3. The CDR3: CASSSRQGDTGELFF. The DNA of the CDR3 is TGCGCCAGCAGCTCCCGACAGGGGGACACCGGGGAGCTGTTTTTT.

This clonotype was counted many times. The J gene is TRBJ1-5, the V gene TRBV12-3 or TRBV12-4; 10 bases agree with TRBD1. The ends lost 1 base at V and 3 bases at J; junction bases unmatched: 3. The CDR3 loop spans 16 amino acids. DNA for the CDR3: TGTGCCAGCAGTTTAGAGACAGGGGGCTACAATCAGCCCCAGCATTTT. This gives the protein CASSLETGGYNQPQHF.

This clonotype was found many times. The genes are TRBV12-3 or TRBV12-4 and TRBJ1-1; TRBD1 might be the D (6 bases). The CDR3 covers 16 residues. V was cut by 5 bases and J by 0 bases, with 16 bases left in between. The CDR3 bases are TGTGCCAGCAGTCCCTTAATTGGGGGGCTGAACACTGAAGCTTTCTTT. Translation: CASSPLIGGLNTEAFF.

This clonotype was recorded many times. The rearrangement uses TRBV12-3 or TRBV12-4 and TRBJ2-7; D is uncertain. The CDR3 has 14 residues. Trimming left V 6 bases short and J 2 bases short, with 14 bases between. CDR3 sequence: CASRKTGRPYEQYF. The CDR3 region has the DNA TGTGCCAGCAGAAAGACTGGTAGGCCCTACGAGCAGTACTTC.

The table lists this clonotype with a few counts. The rearrangement links TRBV28 to TRBJ2-3; D gene uncertain. Germline V lookup: CDR1 MDHEN, CDR2 SYDVKM. Trimming shortened V by 2 bases and J by 2 bases, and 8 bases separated the two germline ends. This CDR3 comprises 14 residues. DNA for the CDR3: TGTGCCAGCAGTTTAAACAGCGTCACAGATACGCAGTATTTT. As protein: CASSLNSVTDTQYF.

This clonotype was seen many times. V usage is TRBV12-3 or TRBV12-4 and J usage is TRBJ2-2, with unresolved D. The CDR3 length is 15 residues. Trimming cost V 3 bases and J 1 base, with 9 bases left between them. The CDR3 nucleotides read TGTGCCAGCAGTTTCTCGGCCAGGAACACCGGGGAGCTGTTTTTT. Its translation is CASSFSARNTGELFF.

Many counts were recorded for this clonotype. This rearrangement joins TRBV5-1 to TRBJ2-7; D possibly corresponds to TRBD1 (6 bases). V lost 1 base and J 5 bases, leaving 13 bases between the germline ends. CDR3 length: 14 residues. Per germline, CDR1 SGHRS and CDR2 YFSETQ. In DNA, the CDR3 is TGCGCCAGCAGCTTGAACAGGGTTATCAACGAGCAGTACTTC. Amino acid sequence: CASSLNRVINEQYF.

This clonotype was recorded many times. The chain couples TRBV20-1 to TRBJ2-7; D gene ambiguous. This CDR3 contains 13 residues. In germline, CDR1 is DFQATT, CDR2 SNEGSKA (reference sequence). V was shortened by 6 bases and J by 0 bases, with 12 bases between the two germline ends. CDR3 sequence reads: CSALGPSSYEQYF. The CDR3 DNA reads TGCAGTGCCCTTGGCCCGAGCTCCTACGAGCAGTACTTC.

This clonotype was seen at least ten times. The chain employs TRBV5-6 and TRBJ2-7; D possibly corresponds to TRBD2 (6 bases). V was trimmed by 6 bases and J by 2 bases, leaving 18 bases between them. From germline, CDR1 is SGHDT and CDR2 YYEEEE. The CDR3 runs 15 residues. In nucleotides, the CDR3 is TGTGCCAGCACCTCCAGGACTATCATAGCCTACGAGCAGTACTTC. It codes for CASTSRTIIAYEQYF.

At least ten counts were recorded for this clonotype. The rearrangement uses TRBV9 and TRBJ1-1; a possible D gene is TRBD1 (6 bases). The germline gives CDR1 SGDLS, CDR2 YYNGEE. The CDR3 runs to 14 residues. Trimming cost V 4 bases and J 3 bases, with 13 bases left between them. The CDR3 here is CASSPGAQDTEAFF. In DNA form, the CDR3 reads TGTGCCAGCAGCCCAGGGGCGCAGGACACTGAAGCTTTCTTT.

There are many counts of this clonotype. This chain uses TRBV7-9 with TRBJ2-7; the match to TRBD1 covers 9 bases. V was pared by 5 bases and J by 3 bases, with 11 bases of the junction left unmatched. Germline CDR1 SEHNR, CDR2 FQNEAQ (reference sequence). CDR3 size: 16 residues. In nucleotides, the CDR3 is TGTGCCAGCAGCCTTGTCCCGGGACAGGGCATCTACGAGCAGTACTTC. This gives the protein CASSLVPGQGIYEQYF. The full variable domain, rest sourced from reference TRBV7-9 and TRBJ2-7, is DTGVSQNPRHKITKRGQNVTFRCDPISEHNRLYWYRQTLGQGPEFLTYFQNEAQLEKSRLLSDRFSAERPKGSFSTLEIQRTEQGDSAMYLCASSLVPGQGIYEQYFGPGTRLTVT.

The J gene is TRBJ2-1, the V gene TRBV7-3, with 7 bases identical to TRBD2. The germline V gene encodes CDR1 SGHTA and CDR2 FQGTGA. The CDR3 covers 15 residues. With V trimmed by 4 bases and J by 3 bases, 6 bases remained unmatched. CDR3 nucleotide sequence: TGTGCCAGCAGCTCTTATAGCGGGTTCTACAATGAGCAGTTCTTC. Protein: CASSSYSGFYNEQFF.

This clonotype was picked up many times. The rearrangement links TRBV29-1 to TRBJ1-2, with D maybe TRBD1 (5 bases). There are 13 residues in the CDR3. V gave up 8 bases and J gave up 0 bases, with 13 bases separating them. Germline values: CDR1 SQVTM, CDR2 ANQGSEA. CDR3 nucleotide sequence: TGCAGCTTCGGTCAAGGGGCTAACTATGGCTACACCTTC. This codes for CSFGQGANYGYTF.

This clonotype appeared many times. The genes are TRBV18 and TRBJ2-7, with D perhaps being TRBD1 or TRBD2 (5 bases each). Germline loops: CDR1 KGHSH, CDR2 LQKENI. V was clipped by 0 bases and J by 1 base, with 7 bases between them. The CDR3 is made up of 14 amino acids. The CDR3, as DNA: TGTGCCAGCTCACCACCGGGACGTTCCTACGAGCAGTACTTC. This sequence encodes CASSPPGRSYEQYF.

There are many counts of this clonotype. The CDR3 sequence is CASTSSGQGKDTQYF. The CDR3 nucleotides read TGTGCCAGCACCTCCTCTGGACAGGGTAAAGATACGCAGTATTTT. This chain connects TRBV12-3 or TRBV12-4 to TRBJ2-3, with TRBD1 identical over 8 bases. J gave up 5 bases and V 7 bases, and 11 bases lay outside the gene matches. There are 15 residues in the CDR3.

This clonotype was seen repeatedly, ten times or more. The V and J genes are TRBV20-1 and TRBJ2-3; 8 nucleotides line up with TRBD2. The V gene end was trimmed by 5 bases and the J gene end by 5 bases; junction bases not matched to a gene: 6. Germline CDR1 is DFQATT and CDR2 is SNEGSKA (reference sequence). The CDR3 runs to 13 residues. The CDR3 reads CSAPRGGQDTQYF. As DNA, the CDR3 is TGCAGTGCTCCCCGGGGGGGGCAAGATACGCAGTATTTT.

This clonotype was seen at least ten times. The chain joins TRBV5-1 to TRBJ2-5; TRBD2 agrees at 9 bases. The CDR3 has 16 residues. CDR1 is SGHRS, CDR2 YFSETQ, per germline. The trim removed 1 base at V and 0 bases at J, leaving 4 bases unmatched. CDR3 bases: TGCGCCAGCAGCTTGACAGCGGGGGGCTACCAAGAGACCCAGTACTTC. It specifies CASSLTAGGYQETQYF. Drawing the rest from reference TRBV5-1 and TRBJ2-5, the complete variable domain is KAGVTQTPRYLIKTRGQQVTLSCSPISGHRSVSWYQQTPGQGLQFLFEYFSETQRNKGNFPGRFSGRQFSNSRSEMNVSTLELGDSALYLCASSLTAGGYQETQYFGPGTRLLVL.

Only a few counts were recorded for this clonotype. The genes are TRBV6-1 and TRBJ2-3; D perhaps matches TRBD1 (6 bases). The germline gives CDR1 MNHNS, CDR2 SASEGT. This CDR3 contains 15 residues. V was trimmed by 7 bases and J by 6 bases, leaving 20 bases between them. CDR3 protein: CASTPEGVLSDTQYF. CDR3 nucleotides: TGTGCCAGCACCCCCGAGGGGGTTCTCAGCGATACGCAGTATTTT.

This clonotype came up many times. This sequence joins TRBV5-1 and TRBJ1-6; 8 positions match TRBD1. CDR1 is SGHRS and CDR2 is YFSETQ in the germline V gene. The CDR3 spans 14 residues. J was trimmed by 7 bases and V by 4 bases; bases with no gene match: 4. The CDR3 sequence: CASSIDRGNSPLHF. CDR3 sequence (DNA): TGCGCCAGCAGCATAGACAGGGGAAATTCACCCCTCCACTTT.

The rearrangement uses TRBV12-3 or TRBV12-4 and TRBJ1-2; 8 bases align to TRBD1. Trimming cost V 1 base and J 5 bases; bases outside gene matches: 6. This CDR3 contains 15 residues. In DNA form, the CDR3 reads TGTGCCAGCAGTTTAGGCTCAGGGGGCGCTTATGGCTACACCTTC. It specifies CASSLGSGGAYGYTF.